These T cell receptor beta chains were read from a single sample in a study of molecular identifiers for immune sequencing clone quantification. TCRdb passed the PCR reads through MiXCR, listing each CDR3 protein once. The data show roughly 320,000 distinct CDR3 sequences, roughly 23% seen once. Input material: naive CD8+ T cells from blood, with Jurkat cell RNA spiked in. The receptor set was obtained from a human donor in good health. Some libraries in this study had Jurkat cell RNA spiked in. Each CDR3 is given with its conserved first and last residue. The D gene is left open where the match is weak. Clone size is shown for a subset of rows, as once, few, many or a class of expanded clone.

d_call clone_size j_call cdr3_length v_call cdr3_aa cdr3_nt
. many TRBJ1-1 13 TRBV10-3 CAISEYRDTEAFF TGTGCCATCAGTGAGTACAGGGACACTGAAGCTTTCTTT
TRBD1 few TRBJ2-7 15 TRBV19 CASSTGQGTDYEQYF TGTGCCAGTAGTACGGGACAGGGGACGGACTACGAGCAGTACTTC
. many TRBJ1-1 13 TRBV28 CASTFHPGTEAFF TGTGCCAGCACTTTCCATCCGGGGACTGAAGCTTTCTTT
. many TRBJ1-5 14 TRBV6-2/TRBV6-3 CASSYVDSNQPQHF TGTGCCAGCAGTTACGTGGATAGCAATCAGCCCCAGCATTTT
TRBD1 . TRBJ2-3 16 TRBV9 CASSAGTGGLTDTQYF TGTGCCAGCAGCGCCGGGACAGGGGGTTTGACAGATACGCAGTATTTT
. many TRBJ2-3 12 TRBV19 CASSRLADTQYF TGTGCCAGTAGTCGATTAGCAGATACGCAGTATTTT
. many TRBJ2-5 15 TRBV5-6 CASSNSLAPPETQYF TGTGCCAGCAGCAACTCACTAGCCCCCCCGGAGACCCAGTACTTC
TRBD1 few TRBJ2-3 14 TRBV10-3 CAINRGQGADTQYF TGTGCCATCAATAGGGGACAGGGCGCAGATACGCAGTATTTT
. many TRBJ1-5 15 TRBV6-2/TRBV6-3 CASRLDDYSNQPQHF TGTGCCAGCCGGCTAGACGATTATAGCAATCAGCCCCAGCATTTT
TRBD2 many TRBJ2-1 16 TRBV19 CASSITGGSSYNEQFF TGTGCCAGTAGTATCACCGGCGGGAGCTCCTACAATGAGCAGTTCTTC
. many TRBJ2-5 13 TRBV9 CASSSPLKETQYF TGTGCCAGCAGCTCCCCCCTTAAAGAGACCCAGTACTTC
. many TRBJ2-1 14 TRBV7-9 CASTRDSSYNEQFF TGTGCCAGCACCCGAGACAGCTCCTACAATGAGCAGTTCTTC